The next 17 T cell receptor beta chains were all read from a single sample in a study of beta chain features in type 1 diabetes. Study results and limitations: For Type 1 diabetes patients, all four CD4+ subsets carried TCRB CDR3s that were moderately but significantly shorter.

These TCRs' antigens remain unknown. As every portion of the isolated RNA was reverse transcribed, the sequencing read expressed TCRB transcripts. Produced via immunoSEQ multiplex PCR; TCRdb's table is partial and in-frame only. The table has approximately 170,000 clones, under 9.5% seen once. The sequencing input was central memory CD4+ T cells from blood. The receptors originated from a man aged 18 to 29 with type 1 diabetes.

The sample holds a few counts of this clone. The chain couples TRBV25-1 to TRBJ2-5; TRBD1 is a possible D gene (6 bases). The germline V and J ends were trimmed by 7 bases and 2 bases, with 8 bases remaining between them. Germline lookup yields CDR1 MGHDK and CDR2 SYGVNS. The CDR3 is 12 residues long. This CDR3 reads CASTRGQETQYF. The CDR3 DNA is TGTGCCAGCACCAGGGGACAAGAGACCCAGTACTTC.

This clone was counted a few times. The V call is TRBV25-1, the J call TRBJ1-1; unclear D gene. The V end lost 4 bases, the J end lost 4 bases, and 10 bases lay between the germline ends. The CDR3 covers 13 residues. CDR1 MGHDK and CDR2 SYGVNS come from the germline V gene. CDR3 loop: CASSVPRGTEAFF. The CDR3 DNA sequence: TGTGCCAGCAGTGTACCCCGCGGCACTGAAGCTTTCTTT.

This clone was found a few times. V is TRBV30 and J is TRBJ2-7; possibly TRBD2 for D (8 bases). The CDR3 consists of 13 residues. V lost 7 bases and J lost 3, with 16 bases in between. Germline V CDR1 and CDR2: GTSNPN, SVGIG (reference sequence). The CDR3 coding sequence is TGTGCCTCGGGAGGGGGCACCGGCTACGAGCAGTACTTC. It specifies CASGGGTGYEQYF.

This clone was counted a few times. The chain uses TRBV7-9 and TRBJ2-5; 7 bases match TRBD2. Losses at the gene ends were 7 bases for V and 2 bases for J; bases not matched to a gene: 10. The CDR3 length is 15 residues. CDR1 is SEHNR, CDR2 FQNEAQ, per germline (reference sequence). The CDR3 loop is CASTSPLGGQETQYF. Here the CDR3 DNA reads TGTGCCAGCACCTCCCCTCTGGGAGGGCAAGAGACCCAGTACTTC.

The DNA for the CDR3 is TGTGCCGGTTCCCAGGGCGGAAACACCATATATTTT. It translates to CAGSQGGNTIYF. The chain uses TRBV30 and TRBJ1-3; the D gene is possibly TRBD1 (5 bases). Trimming removed 8 bases from V and 4 bases from J, with 12 bases in between. Germline values: CDR1 GTSNPN, CDR2 SVGIG (reference sequence). This CDR3 has 12 amino acids.

A few counts support this clone. The chain has TRBV29-1 and TRBJ2-7; D is possibly TRBD1 (6 bases). This CDR3 region has 11 residues. Germline V gene data show CDR1 as SQVTM and CDR2 as ANQGSEA. V lost 6 bases and J 3 bases, leaving 9 bases between the germline ends. The CDR3 DNA reads TGCAGCGTCGGACAGTACTACGAGCAGTACTTC. Protein: CSVGQYYEQYF.

This clone showed up many times. The V gene is TRBV2, the J gene TRBJ1-5; D is undetermined. With 4 bases removed from V and 5 bases from J, the gap between germline ends came to 9 bases. The CDR3 spans 13 residues. The V gene's germline CDR1 is SNHLY and CDR2 FYNNEI. The CDR3 here is CASSGDNYQPQHF. DNA for the CDR3: TGTGCCAGCAGTGGCGACAACTATCAGCCCCAGCATTTT.

V gene TRBV27 combines with J gene TRBJ2-5; D possibly corresponds to TRBD2 (7 bases). Per germline, CDR1 MNHEY and CDR2 SMNVEV (reference sequence). Trimming stripped 3 bases from V and 1 base from J, with 15 bases between. CDR3 length: 16 amino acids. The CDR3: CASSFRGAQGQETQYF. CDR3 coding DNA: TGTGCCAGCAGTTTTCGGGGGGCGCAGGGCCAAGAGACCCAGTACTTC.

The chain is built from TRBV4-1 and TRBJ1-6; TRBD1 agrees at 7 bases. The J segment lost 3 bases and the V segment lost 6 bases, leaving 11 bases of the junction unmatched. Germline V gives CDR1 MGHRA, CDR2 YSYEKL. The length of the CDR3 is 17 residues. The CDR3 DNA is TGCGCCAGCAGGGTAAAAGACCGGGACAGCTATAATTCACCCCTCCACTTT. This gives the protein CASRVKDRDSYNSPLHF.

J is TRBJ2-1 and V is TRBV7-2; D gene unclear. V dropped 4 bases and J dropped 0 bases, with 10 bases sitting between them. This CDR3 contains 15 residues. Germline lookup yields CDR1 SGHTA and CDR2 FQGNSA. CDR3 amino acids: CASSSQAFSYNEQFF. The CDR3 DNA reads as TGTGCCAGCAGCTCGCAGGCTTTCTCCTACAATGAGCAGTTCTTC. The entire variable domain, with the rest obtained from reference TRBV7-2 and TRBJ2-1, is as follows: GAGVSQSPSNKVTEKGKDVELRCDPISGHTALYWYRQSLGQGLEFLIYFQGNSAPDKSGLPSDRFSAERTGGSVSTLTIQRTQQEDSAVYLCASSSQAFSYNEQFFGPGTRLTVL.

The V gene is TRBV11-2, the J gene TRBJ1-1; D not resolved. CDR3 length: 14 residues. The germline V and J ends were trimmed by 3 bases and 1 base, with 9 bases remaining between them. Germline loops: CDR1 SGHAT, CDR2 FQNNGV. CDR3 region: CASSFHHGNTEAFF. The DNA for the CDR3 is TGTGCCAGCAGCTTTCACCACGGGAACACTGAAGCTTTCTTT.

The CDR3: CASLRVRDSPLHF. The CDR3 nucleotides are TGTGCCAGCCTCAGGGTTAGAGACTCACCCCTCCACTTT. V and J are TRBV7-2 and TRBJ1-6; weak D call: TRBD1 (5 bases). The CDR3 spans 13 residues. The V end was cut by 8 bases, the J end by 10 bases, with 15 bases between. Germline V CDR1 and CDR2: SGHTA, FQGNSA.

This clone was picked up a small number of times. V is TRBV4-1 and J is TRBJ1-2, with D perhaps TRBD1 (6 bases). The CDR3 extends over 13 amino acids. Trimming removed 6 bases at V and 7 bases at J, with 15 bases between. Germline-derived CDR1 and CDR2 are MGHRA and YSYEKL. In nucleotides, the CDR3 is TGCGCCAGCAGTACAGGGCTCCGGTCTGGCTACACCTTC. This encodes CASSTGLRSGYTF.

The chain links TRBV2 to TRBJ2-7; TRBD1 might be the D (5 bases). From germline, CDR1 is SNHLY and CDR2 FYNNEI. V lost 7 bases to trimming and J lost 5 bases, with 18 bases between them. CDR3 size: 14 residues. CDR3 sequence reads: CASILQGLSHEQYF. Written as DNA, the CDR3 is TGTGCCAGCATCCTCCAGGGCTTGAGTCACGAGCAGTACTTC.

V gene TRBV25-1 combines with J gene TRBJ1-2, with TRBD1 as a possible D gene (5 bases). CDR1 is MGHDK, CDR2 SYGVNS, per germline. The germline V and J ends were trimmed by 4 bases and 1 base, with 16 bases remaining between them. This CDR3 contains 16 residues. CDR3 sequence reads: CASSALGGGSNYGYTF. CDR3 sequence (DNA): TGTGCCAGCAGTGCCTTGGGGGGGGGAAGTAACTATGGCTACACCTTC.

There are a few counts of this clone. Other DNA sequences in the same sample also yield this CDR3. This chain connects TRBV5-1 to TRBJ2-7, with D possibly matching TRBD2 (5 bases). The CDR3 spans 14 residues. The germline gives CDR1 SGHRS, CDR2 YFSETQ. V was cut by 0 bases and J by 2 bases, with 9 bases left in between. CDR3 residues: CASSLGGAAYEQYF. The CDR3 DNA reads as TGCGCCAGCAGCTTGGGCGGAGCGGCCTACGAGCAGTACTTC.

This chain connects TRBV6-8 to TRBJ1-5; possible D gene TRBD1, 6 bases. Per germline, CDR1 MNHGY and CDR2 SAAAGT. Deletions cut 5 bases from V and 6 bases from J, with 20 bases between. The CDR3 has 16 residues. CDR3 amino acids: CASSQRGSSSTQPQHF. The DNA of the CDR3 is TGTGCCAGCAGTCAAAGGGGGTCGAGCTCTACTCAGCCCCAGCATTTT.